One and the same sample provided the 6 T cell receptor beta chains below, sequenced in a study of early T cells in non-severe SARS-CoV-2 infection. TCRdb independently ran MiXCR on the 5' RACE reads; one entry per CDR3 protein. Altogether about 55,000 distinct CDR3 sequences are present, under 8% being singletons, with the ten largest covering 5.5% to 6%. The material sequenced was whole blood, taken at baseline. These receptors originate from an adult who was a healthcare worker with PCR-confirmed SARS-CoV-2 infection or an uninfected control (not recorded which).

This clonotype was counted at least ten times. The rearrangement joins TRBV12-3 or TRBV12-4 to TRBJ2-3; TRBD1 matches at 8 bases. CDR3 length: 15 residues. V lost 6 bases and J lost 1; bases outside the gene matches: 6. The CDR3 nucleotides read TGTGCCAGCAGACCAGGGGGCCAGGGCACAGATACGCAGTATTTT. Its translation is CASRPGGQGTDTQYF.

The rearrangement joins TRBV11-3 to TRBJ2-3; 8 bases are a match to TRBD1. CDR3 size: 16 residues. The germline gives CDR1 SGHNT, CDR2 YENEEA. J was trimmed by 2 bases and V by 5 bases; bases with no gene match: 9. The CDR3 is CASSPGDRKLTDTQYF. CDR3 nucleotides: TGTGCCAGCAGCCCGGGGGACAGGAAACTCACAGATACGCAGTATTTT.

At least ten counts were recorded for this clonotype. V is TRBV27 and J is TRBJ2-7, with 7 bases matching TRBD1. Germline-derived CDR1 and CDR2 are MNHEY and SMNVEV (reference sequence). The CDR3 extends over 15 amino acids. The junction had 9 bases not matched to a gene; V was cut back by 3 bases and J by 4 bases. The CDR3 sequence: CASSFTGTEGYEQYF. CDR3 nucleotides: TGTGCCAGCAGTTTTACCGGGACAGAGGGTTACGAGCAGTACTTC.

This clonotype was seen a few times. The gene calls are TRBV9 and TRBJ2-3, with D possibly matching TRBD1 (5 bases). The CDR3 runs 15 residues. Trimming took 0 bases from V and 1 from J, leaving 9 bases between them. Germline-derived CDR1 and CDR2 are SGDLS and YYNGEE. The CDR3 loop reads CASSVDQGGTDTQYF. In DNA form, the CDR3 reads TGTGCCAGCAGCGTAGATCAGGGCGGCACAGATACGCAGTATTTT. Filled out from reference TRBV9 and TRBJ2-3, the complete variable domain reads DSGVTQTPKHLITATGQRVTLRCSPRSGDLSVYWYQQSLDQGLQFLIQYYNGEERAKGNILERFSAQQFPDLHSELNLSSLELGDSALYFCASSVDQGGTDTQYFGPGTRLTVL.

The chain employs TRBV2 and TRBJ2-5, with TRBD2 as a possible D gene (6 bases). CDR1 is SNHLY and CDR2 is FYNNEI in the germline V gene. Trimming removed 3 bases at V and 2 bases at J, with 10 bases between. The CDR3 spans 14 residues. CDR3 DNA: TGTGCCAGCAGTGACCGGGGAGGTCAAGAGACCCAGTACTTC. This encodes CASSDRGGQETQYF. Supplemented by reference TRBV2 and TRBJ2-5, the full variable domain reads EPEVTQTPSHQVTQMGQEVILRCVPISNHLYFYWYRQILGQKVEFLVSFYNNEISEKSEIFDDQFSVERPDGSNFTLKIRSTKLEDSAMYFCASSDRGGQETQYFGPGTRLLVL.

On this clonotype: This may be a read error: a much more frequent sequence differs by one nucleotide. The genes are TRBV10-3 and TRBJ2-1, with TRBD2 as a possible D gene (5 bases). This CDR3 is 12 amino acids long. Germline CDR1 ENHRY, CDR2 SYGVKD. The chain's CDR3 is CANSGGYNEQFF. CDR3 nucleotide sequence: TGTGCCAACAGTGGAGGCTACAATGAGCAGTTCTTC.